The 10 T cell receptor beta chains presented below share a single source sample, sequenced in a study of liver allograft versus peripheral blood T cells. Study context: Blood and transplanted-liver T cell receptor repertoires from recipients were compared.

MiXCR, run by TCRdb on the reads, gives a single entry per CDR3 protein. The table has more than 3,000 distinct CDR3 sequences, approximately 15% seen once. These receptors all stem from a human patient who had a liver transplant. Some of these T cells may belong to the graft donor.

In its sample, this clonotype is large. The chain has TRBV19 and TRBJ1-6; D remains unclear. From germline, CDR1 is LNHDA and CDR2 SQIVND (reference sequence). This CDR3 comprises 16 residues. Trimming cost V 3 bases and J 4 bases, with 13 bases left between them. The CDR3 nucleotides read TGTGCCAGTAGTATTTATCCAGGAGGTTATAATTCACCCCTCCACTTT. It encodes CASSIYPGGYNSPLHF.

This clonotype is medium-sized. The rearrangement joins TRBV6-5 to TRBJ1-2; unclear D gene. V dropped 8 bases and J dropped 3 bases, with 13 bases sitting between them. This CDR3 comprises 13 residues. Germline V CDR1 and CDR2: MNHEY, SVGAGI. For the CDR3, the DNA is TGTGCCAGCCACCGCGGGGAGCACTATGGCTACACCTTC. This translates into CASHRGEHYGYTF.

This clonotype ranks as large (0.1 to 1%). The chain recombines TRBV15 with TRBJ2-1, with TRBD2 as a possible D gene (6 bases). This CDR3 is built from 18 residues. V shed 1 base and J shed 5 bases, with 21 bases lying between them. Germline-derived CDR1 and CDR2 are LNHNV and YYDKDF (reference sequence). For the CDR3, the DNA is TGTGCCACCAGCAGAGGGCCCCCTCGGCTAGCGACTGACAATGAGCAGTTCTTC. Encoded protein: CATSRGPPRLATDNEQFF.

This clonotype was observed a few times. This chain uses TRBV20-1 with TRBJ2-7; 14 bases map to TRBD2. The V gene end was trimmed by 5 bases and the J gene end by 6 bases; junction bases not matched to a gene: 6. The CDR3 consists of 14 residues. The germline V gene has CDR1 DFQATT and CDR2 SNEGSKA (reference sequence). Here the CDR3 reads CSASGLAGEGEQYF. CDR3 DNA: TGCAGTGCTTCGGGACTAGCGGGAGAGGGCGAGCAGTACTTC.

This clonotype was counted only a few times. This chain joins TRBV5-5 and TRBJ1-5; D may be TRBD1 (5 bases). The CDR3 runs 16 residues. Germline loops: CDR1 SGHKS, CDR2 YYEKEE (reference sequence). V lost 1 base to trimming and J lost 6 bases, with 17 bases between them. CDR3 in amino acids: CASSLMGPGERQPQHF. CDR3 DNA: TGTGCCAGCAGCTTGATGGGTCCGGGGGAACGTCAGCCCCAGCATTTT.

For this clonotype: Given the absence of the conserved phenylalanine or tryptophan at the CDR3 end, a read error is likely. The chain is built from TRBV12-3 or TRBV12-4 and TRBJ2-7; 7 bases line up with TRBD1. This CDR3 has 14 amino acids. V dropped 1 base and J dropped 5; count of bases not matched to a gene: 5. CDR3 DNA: TGTGCCAGCAGTTTAGGACAGGGTCACGACGAGCAGTACTTA. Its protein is CASSLGQGHDEQYL.

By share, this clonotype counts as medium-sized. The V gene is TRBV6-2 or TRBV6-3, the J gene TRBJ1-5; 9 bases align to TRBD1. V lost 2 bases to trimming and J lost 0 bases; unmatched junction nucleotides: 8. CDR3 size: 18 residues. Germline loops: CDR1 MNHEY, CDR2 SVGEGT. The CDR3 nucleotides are TGTGCCAGCAGTTACCACACCGGGACAGGGAATAGCAATCAGCCCCAGCATTTT. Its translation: CASSYHTGTGNSNQPQHF.

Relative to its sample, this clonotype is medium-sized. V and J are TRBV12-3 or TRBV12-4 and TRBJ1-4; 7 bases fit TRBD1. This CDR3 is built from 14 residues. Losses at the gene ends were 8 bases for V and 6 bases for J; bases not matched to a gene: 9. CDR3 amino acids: CASGLTGEDEKLFF. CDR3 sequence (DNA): TGTGCCAGCGGCCTAACAGGGGAGGATGAAAAACTGTTTTTT.

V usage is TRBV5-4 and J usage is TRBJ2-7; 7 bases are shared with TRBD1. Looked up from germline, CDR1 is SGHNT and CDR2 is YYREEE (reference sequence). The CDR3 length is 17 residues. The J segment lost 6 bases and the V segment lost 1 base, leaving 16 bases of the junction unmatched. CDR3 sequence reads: CASSLTIKTGVPSEQYF. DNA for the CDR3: TGTGCCAGCAGCTTGACAATTAAAACAGGGGTTCCATCCGAGCAGTACTTC.

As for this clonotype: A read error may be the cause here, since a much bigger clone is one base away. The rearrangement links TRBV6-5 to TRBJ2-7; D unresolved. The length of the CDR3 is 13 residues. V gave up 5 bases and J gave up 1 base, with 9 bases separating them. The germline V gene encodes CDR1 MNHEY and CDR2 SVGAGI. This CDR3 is CASSGVSSYEQYF. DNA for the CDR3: TGTGCCAGCAGTGGAGTCAGTTCCTACGAGCAGTACTTC.